The 10 T cell receptor beta chains below come from one sample, sequenced in a study of T-cell reconstitution after alpha-beta-depleted transplantation in children. This sample's TCRbeta library carried unique molecular identifier barcodes. TCRdb reprocessed the PCR reads with MiXCR, giving one entry per CDR3 protein. Here the sample spans approximately 230,000 distinct CDR3 sequences, roughly 24% being singletons. This sample comprised PBMCs, obtained before TCRalphabeta/CD19-depleted stem cell transplant. These receptors were collected from a girl aged 2 to 10 with Fanconi anemia, due to receive a stem cell transplant.

The V call is TRBV25-1, the J call TRBJ2-5, with TRBD1 matching 7 bases. Germline V gene data show CDR1 as MGHDK and CDR2 as SYGVNS. The CDR3 loop spans 14 amino acids. The V segment lost 3 bases and the J segment 1 base; nucleotides outside the gene matches: 2. The CDR3 coding sequence is TGTGCCAGCAGTGACTGGGACAGCCAAGAGACCCAGTACTTC. Amino acid sequence: CASSDWDSQETQYF. Variable domain in full (rest from reference TRBV25-1 and TRBJ2-5): EADIYQTPRYLVIGTGKKITLECSQTMGHDKMYWYQQDPGMELHLIHYSYGVNSTEKGDLSSESTVSRIRTEHFPLTLESARPSHTSQYLCASSDWDSQETQYFGPGTRLLVL.

The chain combines TRBV28 with TRBJ1-5; TRBD1 might be the D (6 bases). The germline CDR1 and CDR2 sequences are MDHEN and SYDVKM. The CDR3 is made up of 15 amino acids. V was trimmed by 3 bases and J by 1 base, leaving 10 bases between them. The CDR3 spells CASSLAGASNQPQHF. Written as DNA, the CDR3 is TGTGCCAGCAGTTTGGCGGGGGCCAGCAATCAGCCCCAGCATTTT.

This chain links TRBV11-2 with TRBJ2-7; no clear D. The V end lost 2 bases, the J end lost 0 bases, and 14 bases lay between the germline ends. CDR1 is SGHAT, CDR2 FQNNGV, per germline. The CDR3 spans 16 residues. The CDR3 region is CASSLPPFVPSYEQYF. The CDR3 DNA is TGTGCCAGCAGCTTACCCCCTTTTGTGCCCTCCTACGAGCAGTACTTC. The whole variable domain, remainder taken from reference TRBV11-2 and TRBJ2-7, is EAGVAQSPRYKIIEKRQSVAFWCNPISGHATLYWYQQILGQGPKLLIQFQNNGVVDDSQLPKDRFSAERLKGVDSTLKIQPAKLEDSAVYLCASSLPPFVPSYEQYFGPGTRLTVT.

This clonotype was seen a handful of times. CDR3 sequence reads: CASSGKGLAGDEQYF. Here the CDR3 DNA reads TGCGCCAGCAGCGGAAAGGGACTAGCGGGGGACGAGCAGTACTTC. V is TRBV5-1 and J is TRBJ2-7; 14 nucleotides agree with TRBD2. Unmatched junction bases numbered 5, after V lost 4 bases and J lost 5 bases. This CDR3 has 15 residues. The germline CDR1 and CDR2 sequences are SGHRS and YFSETQ.

The V gene is TRBV6-1, the J gene TRBJ2-5; 8 bases line up with TRBD2. Germline loops: CDR1 MNHNS, CDR2 SASEGT. The CDR3 is 15 amino acids. With V trimmed by 6 bases and J by 5 bases, 11 bases remained unmatched. DNA of the CDR3: TGTGCCAGCAGCTCCACCGGGACTAGGGGTGAGACCCAGTACTTC. Protein sequence: CASSSTGTRGETQYF.

This clonotype was seen many times. V gene TRBV20-1 combines with J gene TRBJ1-1; D remains unclear. The CDR3 has 14 amino acids. Germline V CDR1 and CDR2: DFQATT, SNEGSKA (reference sequence). Between the trimmed V and J ends, which lost 5 bases and 0 bases, there was a span of 13 bases. CDR3 DNA: TGCAGTGCTGGCACCAGAATCATGAACACTGAAGCTTTCTTT. It is translated as CSAGTRIMNTEAFF.

This chain links TRBV20-1 with TRBJ1-1; a possible D gene is TRBD1 (5 bases). From germline, CDR1 is DFQATT and CDR2 SNEGSKA (reference sequence). V dropped 5 bases and J dropped 1 base, with 8 bases sitting between them. This CDR3 has 12 residues. CDR3 nucleotides: TGCAGTGCTGACAGAGCGAACACTGAAGCTTTCTTT. It translates to CSADRANTEAFF.

The chain carries TRBV29-1 and TRBJ1-2; 7 bases fit TRBD1. The CDR3 length is 13 residues. Per the germline V gene, CDR1 is SQVTM and CDR2 is ANQGSEA. V shed 5 bases, J shed 8 bases, and the junction held 11 bases outside the gene matches. The CDR3 bases are TGCAGCGTTCTCATTGAAGACAGGGACGGCTACACCTTC. This translates into CSVLIEDRDGYTF.

The CDR3 sequence is CASSFPRQGSYEQYF. In DNA, the CDR3 is TGTGCCAGCAGTTTCCCCAGACAGGGCTCCTACGAGCAGTACTTC. This chain connects TRBV12-3 or TRBV12-4 to TRBJ2-7; 7 bases match TRBD1. The J segment lost 0 bases and the V segment lost 3 bases, leaving 5 bases of the junction unmatched. The length of the CDR3 is 15 residues.

DNA of the CDR3: TGTGCCAGTAAGACGTTCAAAGTCCCCGGGGAGCTGTTTTTT. Protein sequence: CASKTFKVPGELFF. The chain employs TRBV19 and TRBJ2-2, with D hard to call. Germline V gene lookup returns CDR1 LNHDA and CDR2 SQIVND (reference sequence). The ends were cut back, 7 bases at V and 6 bases at J, with 15 bases in the middle. This CDR3 has 14 amino acids.